The next 28 T cell receptor beta chains were all read from a single sample in a study of blood T cell repertoires in COVID-19. The protocol was immunoSEQ multiplex PCR, while the TCRdb copy is restricted to in-frame clones and leaves out a portion. The table lists around 190,000 clones, roughly four fifths of them singletons. Material for sequencing was peripheral blood. All receptors derive from a human donor in a cohort sampled during active COVID-19.

The V gene is TRBV19, the J gene TRBJ2-2, with 7 bases lining up with TRBD1. J lost 4 bases, V lost 4 bases, and 9 bases had no gene match. The CDR3 is made up of 16 amino acids. The V gene's germline CDR1 is LNHDA and CDR2 SQIVND (reference sequence). DNA of the CDR3: TGTGCCAGTAGTACTCCGAGACAGGGTACCACCGGGGAGCTGTTTTTT. Its translation is CASSTPRQGTTGELFF.

This chain joins TRBV10-2 and TRBJ1-4, with 9 bases that match TRBD1. V lost 3 bases and J lost 17; bases outside the gene matches: 7. CDR1 and CDR2 (germline): WSHSY, SAAADI. The CDR3 length is 12 residues. The CDR3 region is CASSEIRDRVFF. The CDR3 DNA reads as TGCGCCAGCAGTGAAATAAGGGACAGGGTCTTTTTT.

The rearrangement joins TRBV6-6 to TRBJ1-5; maybe TRBD1 (6 bases). V was clipped by 5 bases and J by 1 base, with 18 bases between them. Germline CDR1 reads MNHNY; CDR2 reads SVGAGI (reference sequence). The CDR3 consists of 17 residues. CDR3 coding DNA: TGTGCCAGCAGTCTAAAGGGACAATCAGGAAGCAATCAGCCCCAGCATTTT. This translates into CASSLKGQSGSNQPQHF.

The V and J genes are TRBV5-4 and TRBJ1-2; D call uncertain. The V end was cut by 0 bases, the J end by 4 bases, with 7 bases between. The CDR3 covers 13 residues. The germline V gene encodes CDR1 SGHNT and CDR2 YYREEE (reference sequence). The CDR3 loop reads CASSLAGSYGYTF. The CDR3, as DNA: TGTGCCAGCAGCTTGGCGGGAAGCTATGGCTACACCTTC. The variable domain in full, with the rest retrieved from reference TRBV5-4 and TRBJ1-2, is ETGVTQSPTHLIKTRGQQVTLRCSSQSGHNTVSWYQQALGQGPQFIFQYYREEENGRGNFPPRFSGLQFPNYSSELNVNALELDDSALYLCASSLAGSYGYTFGSGTRLTVV.

The rearrangement links TRBV10-3 to TRBJ1-1; TRBD1 matches 7 bases. The V gene end was trimmed by 3 bases and the J gene end by 0 bases; junction bases not matched to a gene: 7. CDR3 length: 16 amino acids. The germline gives CDR1 ENHRY, CDR2 SYGVKD. CDR3 loop: CAISELGTVMNTEAFF. In nucleotides, the CDR3 is TGTGCCATCAGTGAATTAGGGACAGTGATGAACACTGAAGCTTTCTTT.

V gene TRBV28 combines with J gene TRBJ1-2; tentatively, D is TRBD1 (6 bases). This CDR3 is 14 amino acids long. Trimming left V 6 bases short and J 3 bases short, with 14 bases between. Germline CDR1 and CDR2: MDHEN and SYDVKM. The CDR3: CASSHGQSYYGYTF. Here the CDR3 DNA reads TGTGCCAGCAGCCATGGACAGTCCTACTATGGCTACACCTTC.

V gene TRBV7-9 combines with J gene TRBJ1-2; D is uncertain. The V gene's germline CDR1 is SEHNR and CDR2 FQNEAQ (reference sequence). The CDR3 covers 13 residues. Deletions cut 3 bases from V and 3 bases from J, with 8 bases between. The CDR3 nucleotides are TGTGCCAGCAGCTTGGCTCTCGACTATGGCTACACCTTC. Amino acids: CASSLALDYGYTF.

This clone was seen a few times. The V gene is TRBV19, the J gene TRBJ1-5; TRBD1 aligns across 7 bases. Germline CDR1 and CDR2: LNHDA and SQIVND (reference sequence). Losses at the gene ends were 4 bases for V and 7 bases for J; bases not matched to a gene: 10. This CDR3 spans 15 amino acids. The CDR3 bases are TGTGCCAGTAGTACTCCTCGACAGGGTGGGCAGCCCCAGCATTTT. Translated: CASSTPRQGGQPQHF.

The chain links TRBV6-5 to TRBJ1-3; D gene unclear. This CDR3 has 16 amino acids. Germline V lookup: CDR1 MNHEY, CDR2 SVGAGI. V gave up 2 bases and J gave up 0 bases, with 11 bases separating them. CDR3: CASSYRSGFSGNTIYF. CDR3 nucleotides: TGTGCCAGCAGTTACCGAAGCGGTTTCTCTGGAAACACCATATATTTT.

This clone was recorded a few times. The rearrangement uses TRBV7-6 and TRBJ2-7; a weak D match, TRBD2 (6 bases). V was trimmed by 4 bases and J by 7 bases, leaving 14 bases between them. CDR1 and CDR2 from the germline V gene are SGHVS and FNYEAQ. The CDR3 spans 13 residues. The CDR3 DNA sequence: TGTGCCAGCAGCTCCTTGGGGGGTGGAGAGCAGTACTTC. It codes for CASSSLGGGEQYF. Filled out from reference TRBV7-6 and TRBJ2-7, the complete variable domain reads GAGVSQSPRYKVTKRGQDVALRCDPISGHVSLYWYRQALGQGPEFLTYFNYEAQQDKSGLPNDRFSAERPEGSISTLTIQRTEQRDSAMYRCASSSLGGGEQYFGPGTRLTVT.

This chain links TRBV7-9 with TRBJ2-7; the match to TRBD1 covers 8 bases. Trimming at V came to 7 bases and at J to 6 bases, leaving 11 bases not matched to a gene. In germline, CDR1 is SEHNR, CDR2 FQNEAQ (reference sequence). The CDR3 length is 14 residues. The DNA of the CDR3 is TGTGCCAGCACCTTGCTCGGTCAGGGGGCCGAGCAGTACTTC. The encoded protein is CASTLLGQGAEQYF. The full variable domain, in which reference TRBV7-9 and TRBJ2-7 provide the parts outside the CDR3, is DTGVSQNPRHKITKRGQNVTFRCDPISEHNRLYWYRQTLGQGPEFLTYFQNEAQLEKSRLLSDRFSAERPKGSFSTLEIQRTEQGDSAMYLCASTLLGQGAEQYFGPGTRLTVT.

This sequence joins TRBV7-2 and TRBJ2-7; 12 nucleotides align to TRBD1. V was clipped by 5 bases and J by 0 bases; unmatched bases: 5. Germline CDR1 SGHTA, CDR2 FQGNSA. The CDR3 covers 16 residues. The CDR3 nucleotides read TGTGCCAGCAGCAAGGGACAGGGGGCAGGCTCCTACGAGCAGTACTTC. Amino acid sequence: CASSKGQGAGSYEQYF.

The chain uses TRBV24-1 and TRBJ1-1; D is undetermined. Germline CDR1 is KGHDR and CDR2 is SFDVKD. Trimming shortened V by 2 bases and J by 6 bases, and 9 bases separated the two germline ends. This CDR3 is 13 amino acids long. The CDR3 DNA is TGTGCCACCAGTGATTCGCTACTTCCTGAAGCTTTCTTT. This encodes CATSDSLLPEAFF.

The chain carries TRBV9 and TRBJ2-7; the match to TRBD2 covers 7 bases. Germline V lookup: CDR1 SGDLS, CDR2 YYNGEE. The ends lost 3 bases at V and 3 bases at J; junction bases unmatched: 21. The length of the CDR3 is 19 residues. CDR3 DNA sequence: TGTGCCAGCAGCGAAGGGCCCTCCTCTTCGGCGGGAGTAGTCTACGAGCAGTACTTC. It specifies CASSEGPSSSAGVVYEQYF.

This rearrangement joins TRBV18 to TRBJ1-2; D is ambiguous. CDR1 and CDR2 from the germline V gene are KGHSH and LQKENI. Trimming removed 2 bases from V and 4 bases from J, with 8 bases in between. The CDR3 spans 13 residues. The CDR3 DNA is TGTGCCAGCTCACCAGGGCAGACCTATGGCTACACCTTC. It yields the protein CASSPGQTYGYTF.

J is TRBJ2-1 and V is TRBV11-2, with 9 bases identical to TRBD2. The germline CDR1 and CDR2 sequences are SGHAT and FQNNGV. Trimming at V came to 8 bases and at J to 6 bases, leaving 11 bases not matched to a gene. There are 15 residues in the CDR3. CDR3 in DNA: TGTGCCAGCCGCCCCGGGACTAGCCGCGGCAATGAGCAGTTCTTC. Translating it yields CASRPGTSRGNEQFF. Combining the CDR3 with reference TRBV11-2 and TRBJ2-1 gives the whole variable domain EAGVAQSPRYKIIEKRQSVAFWCNPISGHATLYWYQQILGQGPKLLIQFQNNGVVDDSQLPKDRFSAERLKGVDSTLKIQPAKLEDSAVYLCASRPGTSRGNEQFFGPGTRLTVL.

The chain has TRBV6-5 and TRBJ1-2; D gene ambiguous. The germline CDR1 and CDR2 sequences are MNHEY and SVGAGI. The CDR3 totals 13 residues. Trimming shortened V by 2 bases and J by 3 bases, and 7 bases separated the two germline ends. The CDR3 loop is CASSYEKYYGYTF. The CDR3 DNA reads as TGTGCCAGCAGTTACGAGAAATACTATGGCTACACCTTC.

J is TRBJ2-1 and V is TRBV3-1 (or the pseudogene TRBV3-2); 7 bases agree with TRBD2. The CDR3 is made up of 14 amino acids. CDR1 and CDR2 (germline): LGHDT, YNNKEL (reference sequence). V was clipped by 6 bases and J by 7 bases; unmatched bases: 9. The CDR3 protein is CASSPGTGGNEQFF. In DNA, the CDR3 is TGTGCCAGCAGTCCCGGGACCGGGGGGAATGAGCAGTTCTTC.

The chain has TRBV5-6 and TRBJ1-1, with a tentative D call TRBD1 (6 bases). The germline V gene has CDR1 SGHDT and CDR2 YYEEEE. This CDR3 comprises 13 residues. V gave up 2 bases and J gave up 5 bases, with 10 bases separating them. The CDR3, as DNA: TGTGCCAGCAGCTTATACAGGGATACTGAAGCTTTCTTT. Its translation: CASSLYRDTEAFF.

The genes are TRBV18 and TRBJ2-7; 10 nucleotides align to TRBD1. CDR3 length: 15 amino acids. Losses at the gene ends were 5 bases for V and 1 base for J; bases not matched to a gene: 5. Germline CDR1 and CDR2: KGHSH and LQKENI. The CDR3 protein is CASSTGQGSSYEQYF. CDR3 in DNA: TGTGCCAGCTCAACGGGACAGGGGAGTTCCTACGAGCAGTACTTC.

The chain recombines TRBV2 with TRBJ1-4; 7 bases agree with TRBD1. J lost 0 bases, V lost 6 bases, and 1 base had no gene match. The CDR3 totals 14 residues. CDR1 is SNHLY and CDR2 is FYNNEI in the germline V gene. The DNA of the CDR3 is TGTGCCAGCAGGGGGACAGCAACTAATGAAAAACTGTTTTTT. Residues: CASRGTATNEKLFF.

The chain joins TRBV10-3 to TRBJ2-7; D might be TRBD2 (6 bases). In germline, CDR1 is ENHRY, CDR2 SYGVKD. V was shortened by 3 bases and J by 2 bases, with 14 bases between the two germline ends. This CDR3 contains 15 residues. In DNA, the CDR3 is TGTGCCATCAGTGAACCCGGGAGTGGTACCTACGAGCAGTACTTC. Its protein is CAISEPGSGTYEQYF.

The chain couples TRBV28 to TRBJ1-6; no firm D call. This CDR3 is built from 13 residues. With 8 bases removed from V and 7 bases from J, the gap between germline ends came to 12 bases. The V gene's germline CDR1 is MDHEN and CDR2 SYDVKM. CDR3 DNA: TGTGCCAGCCTTTCAACGAGGAATTCACCCCTCCACTTT. Translated, it gives CASLSTRNSPLHF.

The CDR3, as DNA: TGCGCCAGCAGCTCCCGGGACAGGGGTTTCGGGGAGCAGTACTTC. This codes for CASSSRDRGFGEQYF. The V gene is TRBV5-1, the J gene TRBJ2-7; TRBD1 aligns across 10 bases. The CDR3 length is 15 residues. With 3 bases clipped from V and 7 bases from J, the junction kept 10 bases outside the gene matches. Germline assignment: CDR1 SGHRS and CDR2 YFSETQ.

V and J are TRBV28 and TRBJ1-1; D is unclear. Trimming cost V 2 bases and J 3 bases, with 10 bases left between them. Germline lookup yields CDR1 MDHEN and CDR2 SYDVKM. The CDR3 covers 14 residues. The CDR3 reads CASSLTVEDTEAFF. The CDR3 DNA reads as TGTGCCAGCAGTTTAACGGTAGAAGACACTGAAGCTTTCTTT.

The chain is built from TRBV6-2 or TRBV6-3 and TRBJ1-6, with 8 bases matching TRBD1. The V gene end was trimmed by 0 bases and the J gene end by 8 bases; junction bases not matched to a gene: 3. CDR1 MNHEY and CDR2 SVGEGT come from the germline V gene. The CDR3 has 15 residues. CDR3 amino acids: CASSYSAGGYSPLHF. The CDR3 bases are TGTGCCAGCAGTTACTCTGCAGGGGGCTATTCACCCCTCCACTTT.

The rearrangement joins TRBV9 to TRBJ2-1; D is ambiguous. The CDR3 sequence is 11 residues long. Germline V CDR1 and CDR2: SGDLS, YYNGEE. Trimming pared 0 bases from V and 9 bases from J, leaving 4 bases between. The CDR3 spells CASSVASEQFF. Here the CDR3 DNA reads TGTGCCAGCAGCGTAGCGAGTGAGCAGTTCTTC.

The rearrangement joins TRBV9 to TRBJ1-2; tentative D call: TRBD1 (6 bases). The CDR3 is made up of 16 amino acids. Trimming cost V 0 bases and J 3 bases, with 15 bases left between them. Germline V CDR1 and CDR2: SGDLS, YYNGEE. In nucleotides, the CDR3 is TGTGCCAGCAGCGTAGGACTCCAGGGGTCGGACTATGGCTACACCTTC. Translation gives CASSVGLQGSDYGYTF.